This note documents a single T cell receptor (beta chain) sequence. Its antigen is not known. The CDR3 regions of TCR beta were amplified from RNA transcripts. Researchers ran a first-round RT-PCR on the TCR CDR3 using the HTBI primer set. TCRdb independently ran MiXCR on the multiplex PCR reads; one entry per CDR3 protein. The sample shows hundreds of thousands of distinct CDR3 sequences, roughly 14% of them seen only once. These data originate in a study of T cells in Graves' hyperthyroidism and ophthalmopathy. Under 3 months was the duration of disease in ophthalmopathy patients, who also had a Clinical Activity Score of at least 3 and a NOSPECS grade of at least 4. In making diagnoses, clinical symptoms, serum thyroxine and TRAb, thyroid ultrasound and orbital computed tomography were all used. CDR3 size: 16 residues. Germline CDR1 and CDR2: MNHNS and SASEGT. Trimming removed 6 bases from V and 3 bases from J, with 21 bases in between.

General study results and limits: A 13 V-J model separated ophthalmopathy from stable hyperthyroidism.

This receptor was obtained from a woman aged 40 to 55 with Graves' ophthalmopathy. This sequence joins TRBV6-1 and TRBJ2-7, with D possibly being TRBD2 (5 bases). Sequencing was done on a sample of blood. CDR3 in DNA: TGTGCCAGCAGCGCGGCAACCGGGATGACGAACTACGAGCAGTACTTC. Its protein product is CASSAATGMTNYEQYF.